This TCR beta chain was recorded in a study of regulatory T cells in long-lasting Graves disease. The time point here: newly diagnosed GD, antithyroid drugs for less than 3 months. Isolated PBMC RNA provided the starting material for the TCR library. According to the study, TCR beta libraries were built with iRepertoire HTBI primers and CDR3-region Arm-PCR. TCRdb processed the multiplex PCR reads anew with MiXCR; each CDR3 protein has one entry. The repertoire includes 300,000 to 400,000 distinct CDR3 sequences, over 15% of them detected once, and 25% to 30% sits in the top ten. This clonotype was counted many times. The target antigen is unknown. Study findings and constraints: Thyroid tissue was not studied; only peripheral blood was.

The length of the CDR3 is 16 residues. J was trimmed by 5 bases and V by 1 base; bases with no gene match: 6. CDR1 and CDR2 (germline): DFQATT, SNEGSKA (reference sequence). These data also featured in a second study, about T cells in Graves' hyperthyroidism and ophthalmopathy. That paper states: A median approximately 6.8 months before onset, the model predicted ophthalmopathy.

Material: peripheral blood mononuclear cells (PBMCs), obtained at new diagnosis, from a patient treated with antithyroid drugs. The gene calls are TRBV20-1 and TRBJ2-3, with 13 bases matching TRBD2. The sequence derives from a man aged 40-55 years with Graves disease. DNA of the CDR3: TGCAGTGCTAGAGTCACGGGACTAGCGGGAAAAGATACGCAGTATTTT. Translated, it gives CSARVTGLAGKDTQYF.